What follows are 9 T cell receptor beta chains derived from one specimen sequenced in a study of shared clonotypes between healthy human individuals. Terminally differentiated effector memory CD45RA+ cells were left out of the naive CD8 fraction, which was CD45RO-negative and positively selected for CCR7. Produced via immunoSEQ multiplex PCR; TCRdb's table is partial and in-frame only. The sample consists of some 1,900,000 clones, about 94% of them appearing once. Sequenced input: naive CD8+ T cells sorted from blood. The receptors here all came from a young man in good health.

The V gene is TRBV9, the J gene TRBJ2-5, with TRBD1 matching over 9 bases. The CDR3 is 16 amino acids. The germline CDR1 and CDR2 sequences are SGDLS and YYNGEE. The trim removed 2 bases at V and 2 bases at J, leaving 7 bases unmatched. CDR3 nucleotide sequence: TGTGCCAGCAGCGTTAGGACAGGGGACTTTCAAGAGACCCAGTACTTC. It codes for CASSVRTGDFQETQYF.

The chain has TRBV19 and TRBJ1-2; D ambiguous. CDR3 size: 12 residues. Germline-derived CDR1 and CDR2 are LNHDA and SQIVND (reference sequence). Trimming shortened V by 7 bases and J by 8 bases, and 14 bases separated the two germline ends. The CDR3 DNA sequence: TGTGCCAGTAATACGGTGGGGAGCGGCTACACCTTC. Translation: CASNTVGSGYTF.

The chain employs TRBV11-3 and TRBJ1-1; D is unresolved. This CDR3 has 14 amino acids. Trimming took off 1 base at V and 9 bases at J, with 15 bases between the two ends. Germline CDR1 reads SGHNT; CDR2 reads YENEEA. CDR3 region: CASSLVQGCKQAFF. The CDR3 bases are TGTGCCAGCAGCTTAGTACAAGGTTGTAAGCAAGCTTTCTTT. Drawing the rest from reference TRBV11-3 and TRBJ1-1, the complete variable domain is EAGVVQSPRYKIIEKKQPVAFWCNPISGHNTLYWYLQNLGQGPELLIRYENEEAVDDSQLPKDRFSAERLKGVDSTLKIQPAELGDSAVYLCASSLVQGCKQAFFGQGTRLTVV.

With respect to this clone: This sample also contains other DNA sequences that code for the same CDR3. The chain recombines TRBV5-1 with TRBJ1-2; D may be TRBD1 (5 bases). This CDR3 spans 13 amino acids. Trimming left V 3 bases short and J 3 bases short, with 9 bases between. CDR1 is SGHRS, CDR2 YFSETQ, per germline. The CDR3 here is CASSSPGYYGYTF. CDR3 nucleotide sequence: TGCGCCAGCAGCTCCCCAGGGTACTATGGCTACACCTTC.

This clone was counted once. The chain is built from TRBV29-1 and TRBJ2-7; D possibly corresponds to TRBD1 (5 bases). The V gene's germline CDR1 is SQVTM and CDR2 ANQGSEA. Trimming took 3 bases from V and 2 from J, leaving 11 bases between them. CDR3 length: 13 residues. DNA for the CDR3: TGCAGCGTTGAGACAGAGAACGCCTACGAGCAGTACTTC. This codes for CSVETENAYEQYF.

The rearrangement joins TRBV4-1 to TRBJ1-5; a weak D match, TRBD1 (5 bases). The V end was cut by 0 bases, the J end by 3 bases, with 9 bases between. Germline V gene data show CDR1 as MGHRA and CDR2 as YSYEKL. CDR3 length equals 15 residues. CDR3 sequence (DNA): TGCGCCAGCAGCCAAGATTGGGGCAACAATCAGCCCCAGCATTTT. Its protein is CASSQDWGNNQPQHF.

This chain joins TRBV7-2 and TRBJ2-2; D is undetermined. Germline-derived CDR1 and CDR2 are SGHTA and FQGNSA. V was pared by 2 bases and J by 8 bases, with 6 bases between. The CDR3 totals 12 residues. CDR3 residues: CASSLFHGELFF. The DNA of the CDR3 is TGTGCCAGCAGCTTATTTCATGGGGAGCTGTTTTTT.

The chain employs TRBV30 and TRBJ1-6; D unresolved. V was clipped by 0 bases and J by 0 bases, with 9 bases between them. The CDR3 totals 16 residues. Germline lookup yields CDR1 GTSNPN and CDR2 SVGIG (reference sequence). For the CDR3, the DNA is TGTGCCTGGAGTGTGGATTGGAGCTCCTATAATTCACCCCTCCACTTT. Amino acid sequence: CAWSVDWSSYNSPLHF.

The chain joins TRBV7-8 to TRBJ2-2; TRBD1 agrees at 7 bases. CDR1 and CDR2 from the germline V gene are SGHVS and FQNEAQ. The trim removed 4 bases at V and 7 bases at J, leaving 12 bases unmatched. The CDR3 runs 16 residues. The CDR3 protein is CASSYTGTVGSGELFF. In DNA form, the CDR3 reads TGTGCCAGCAGCTACACCGGGACAGTGGGGAGCGGGGAGCTGTTTTTT.